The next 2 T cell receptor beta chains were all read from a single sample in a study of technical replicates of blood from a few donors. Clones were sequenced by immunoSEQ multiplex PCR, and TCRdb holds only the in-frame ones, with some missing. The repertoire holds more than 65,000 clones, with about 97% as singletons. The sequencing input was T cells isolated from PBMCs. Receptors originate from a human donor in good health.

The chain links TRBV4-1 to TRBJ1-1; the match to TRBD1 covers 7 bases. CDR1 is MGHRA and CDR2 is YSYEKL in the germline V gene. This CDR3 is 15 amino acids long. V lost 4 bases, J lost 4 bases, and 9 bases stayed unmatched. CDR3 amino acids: CASSPNRGFVTEAFF. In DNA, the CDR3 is TGCGCCAGCAGCCCGAACAGGGGCTTCGTCACTGAAGCTTTCTTT.

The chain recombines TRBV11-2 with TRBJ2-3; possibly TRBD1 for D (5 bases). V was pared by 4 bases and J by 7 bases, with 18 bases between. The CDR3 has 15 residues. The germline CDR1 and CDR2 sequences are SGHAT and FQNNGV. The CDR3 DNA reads TGTGCCAGCAGCTCCCCTGGGGCAATAGCCCATACGCAGTATTTT. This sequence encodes CASSSPGAIAHTQYF.